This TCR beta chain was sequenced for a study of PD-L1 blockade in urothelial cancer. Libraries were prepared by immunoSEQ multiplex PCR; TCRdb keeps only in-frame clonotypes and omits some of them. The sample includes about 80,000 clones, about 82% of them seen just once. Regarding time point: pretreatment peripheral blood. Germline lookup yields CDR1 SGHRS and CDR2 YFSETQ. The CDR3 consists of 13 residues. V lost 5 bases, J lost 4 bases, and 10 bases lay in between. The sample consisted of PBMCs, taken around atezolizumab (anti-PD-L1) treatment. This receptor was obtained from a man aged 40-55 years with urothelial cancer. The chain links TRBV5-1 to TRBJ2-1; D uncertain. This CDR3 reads CASRMGAYNEQFF. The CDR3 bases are TGCGCCAGCAGGATGGGCGCGTACAATGAGCAGTTCTTC.